Following are 2 T cell receptor beta chains from one sample sequenced in a study of blood T cell repertoires in COVID-19 (dated by TCRdb to 2020 to 2021). Receptor amplification or capture employed the immunoSEQ multiplex PCR assay. TCRdb stores this immuneACCESS table with in-frame sequences only. Part of the clones is absent; in the studies checked, under half of the shortfall reflects unresolved V genes, and no reason is known for the rest. The sample table lists about 480,000 clones, around 88% of them with a count of one. Roughly 12% of the sample lies in the top ten. The sequenced sample was peripheral blood. The receptors stem from a woman in her forties or fifties with COVID-19, enrolled during active disease.

This clone has a handful of counts. The rearrangement joins TRBV4-2 to TRBJ2-7; 10 bases fit TRBD1. This CDR3 has 14 residues. Per the germline V gene, CDR1 is LGHNA and CDR2 is YNFKEQ. V shed 6 bases, J shed 6 bases, and the junction held 8 bases outside the gene matches. CDR3 DNA sequence: TGTGCCAGCAGTAGGGACAGGGGTGCCTCCGAGCAGTACTTC. Translated: CASSRDRGASEQYF.

This rearrangement joins TRBV19 to TRBJ1-2, with TRBD1 matching 7 bases. CDR3 size: 15 residues. Unmatched junction bases numbered 14, after V lost 5 bases and J lost 8 bases. The germline V gene has CDR1 LNHDA and CDR2 SQIVND (reference sequence). CDR3 DNA sequence: TGTGCCAGTAGTGCCGGCCTTTCGACAGGGAAAGGCTACACCTTC. It translates to CASSAGLSTGKGYTF.